The 11 T cell receptor beta chains below were found in one sample sequenced in a study of CD8 T cells in Susac syndrome. RNA, at about 0.45 to 1 ug, was reverse transcribed with random hexamers. TCRdb reanalysed the immunoSEQ multiplex PCR reads using MiXCR and keeps one entry per CDR3 protein. The sample holds some 240,000 distinct CDR3 sequences; less than 96% are singletons and the top ten take approximately 0.1%. Sequenced input: CD4+ T cells from PBMCs. These TCRs come from a human donor with Susac syndrome.

CDR3 bases: TGCAGCGTTGTCCTGTCGTTGTCCTACGAGCAGTACTTC. Translating it yields CSVVLSLSYEQYF. The chain combines TRBV29-1 with TRBJ2-7; D is undetermined. This CDR3 has 13 residues. Germline V gene data show CDR1 as SQVTM and CDR2 as ANQGSEA. The V and J ends lost 4 bases and 1 base respectively, with 11 bases between them.

A single count supports this clonotype. The V gene is TRBV11-2, the J gene TRBJ2-7; TRBD1 might be the D (6 bases). This CDR3 is 15 amino acids long. Germline V lookup: CDR1 SGHAT, CDR2 FQNNGV. V dropped 0 bases and J dropped 0 bases, with 9 bases sitting between them. CDR3 protein: CASSLDGGSSYEQYF. For the CDR3, the DNA is TGTGCCAGCAGCTTAGATGGGGGCAGCTCCTACGAGCAGTACTTC.

The CDR3 DNA reads as TGTGCCACCAGCAGAGATCTTATACCCGGGGAGACCCAGTACTTC. This gives the protein CATSRDLIPGETQYF. The genes are TRBV15 and TRBJ2-5, with unresolved D. The CDR3 sequence is 15 residues long. V was cut by 0 bases and J by 5 bases, with 13 bases left in between. Germline CDR1 is LNHNV and CDR2 is YYDKDF (reference sequence).

The chain links TRBV18 to TRBJ2-7, with 9 bases that match TRBD1. Trimming at V came to 6 bases and at J to 6 bases, leaving 9 bases not matched to a gene. CDR3 length: 14 amino acids. The V gene's germline CDR1 is KGHSH and CDR2 LQKENI. This CDR3 reads CASSTSGQGTEQYF. The CDR3 coding sequence is TGTGCCAGCTCTACTTCGGGACAGGGAACCGAGCAGTACTTC.

This rearrangement joins TRBV5-1 to TRBJ2-7, with TRBD2 identical over 11 bases. The germline gives CDR1 SGHRS, CDR2 YFSETQ. V trimming: 5 bases; J trimming: 2 bases; junction bases outside the gene matches: 9. CDR3 length: 16 amino acids. Written as DNA, the CDR3 is TGCGCCAGCAGGGAGGGGACTAGCGGCCGAACCTACGAGCAGTACTTC. It codes for CASREGTSGRTYEQYF.

V and J are TRBV12-3 or TRBV12-4 and TRBJ2-1; a possible D gene is TRBD2 (6 bases). This CDR3 has 12 amino acids. V was clipped by 11 bases and J by 9 bases, with 17 bases between them. CDR3 nucleotides: TGTGCCGGGGGGACCGACGACGGTGAGCAGTTCTTC. It yields the protein CAGGTDDGEQFF.

The DNA of the CDR3 is TGCAGTGCTATACCCCTTTCGGATACGCAGTATTTT. Its protein product is CSAIPLSDTQYF. The V gene is TRBV20-1, the J gene TRBJ2-3; D remains unclear. Germline V gene data show CDR1 as DFQATT and CDR2 as SNEGSKA (reference sequence). V was pared by 4 bases and J by 6 bases, with 11 bases between. This CDR3 comprises 12 residues.

The chain links TRBV28 to TRBJ2-7; 9 bases are shared with TRBD1. Germline V lookup: CDR1 MDHEN, CDR2 SYDVKM. The length of the CDR3 is 17 residues. The V gene end was trimmed by 5 bases and the J gene end by 2 bases; junction bases not matched to a gene: 13. DNA of the CDR3: TGTGCCAGCAGTCCCACAGGGGGCCGACGATTTACCTACGAGCAGTACTTC. It encodes CASSPTGGRRFTYEQYF.

The V and J genes are TRBV9 and TRBJ2-3, with a possible D match to TRBD1 (5 bases). The CDR3 is 14 residues long. Germline V lookup: CDR1 SGDLS, CDR2 YYNGEE. The V end lost 7 bases, the J end lost 0 bases, and 12 bases lay between the germline ends. The CDR3 loop reads CASSLGLSTDTQYF. CDR3 DNA sequence: TGTGCCAGCTCCCTGGGGCTAAGCACAGATACGCAGTATTTT.

The genes are TRBV20-1 and TRBJ1-5; possibly TRBD1 for D (5 bases). Germline CDR1 reads DFQATT; CDR2 reads SNEGSKA (reference sequence). This CDR3 spans 16 amino acids. Trimming removed 0 bases at V and 5 bases at J, with 17 bases between. CDR3 in DNA: TGCAGTGCTAGAGAGGGGGGTGGGCAGGGCTATCAGCCCCAGCATTTT. Translated: CSAREGGGQGYQPQHF.

V usage is TRBV2 and J usage is TRBJ2-5, with 11 nucleotides matching TRBD1. Germline V lookup: CDR1 SNHLY, CDR2 FYNNEI. V gave up 3 bases and J gave up 4 bases; unmatched junction bases: 4. The CDR3 is 15 residues long. This CDR3 reads CASSEPGQGVETQYF. In nucleotides, the CDR3 is TGTGCCAGCAGTGAGCCGGGACAGGGGGTAGAGACCCAGTACTTC.